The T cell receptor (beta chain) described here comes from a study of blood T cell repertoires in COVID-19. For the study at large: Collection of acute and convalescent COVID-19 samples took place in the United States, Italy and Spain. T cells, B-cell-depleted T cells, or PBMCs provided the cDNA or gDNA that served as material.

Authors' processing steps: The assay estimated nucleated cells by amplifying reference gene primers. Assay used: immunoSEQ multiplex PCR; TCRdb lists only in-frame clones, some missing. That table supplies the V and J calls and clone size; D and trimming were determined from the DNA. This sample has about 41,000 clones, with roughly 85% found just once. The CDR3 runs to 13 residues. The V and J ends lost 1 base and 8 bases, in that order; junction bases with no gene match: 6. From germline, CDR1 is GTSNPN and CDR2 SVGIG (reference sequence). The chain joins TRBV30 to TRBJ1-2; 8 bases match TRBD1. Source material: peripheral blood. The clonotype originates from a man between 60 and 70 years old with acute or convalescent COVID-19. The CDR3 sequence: CAWSGQGAGGYTF. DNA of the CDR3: TGTGCCTGGAGTGGTCAGGGGGCGGGAGGCTACACCTTC.